Included here is one T cell receptor beta chain sequence, with context. This specimen belongs to a study of technical replicates of blood from a handful of donors. The table came from immunoSEQ multiplex PCR; TCRdb's copy has only in-frame clones and leaves some out. The sample has about 82,000 clones, around 94% seen once; the top ten hold 0.3% to 0.45%. From germline, CDR1 is LGHNA and CDR2 YNFKEQ. After removal of 1 base from V and 0 bases from J, the junction contained 2 bases not matched to a gene. CDR3 size: 15 residues. Sample: T cells isolated from PBMCs. This receptor was obtained from a human donor in good health. The chain recombines TRBV4-2 with TRBJ1-1; 7 bases agree with TRBD1. The chain's CDR3 is CASSQVGQLNTEAFF. The CDR3 DNA is TGTGCCAGCAGCCAAGTGGGACAGCTGAACACTGAAGCTTTCTTT.